Given below is one T cell receptor (beta chain) in context. The germline gives CDR1 SGHDN, CDR2 FVKESK. This CDR3 comprises 14 residues. With 4 bases clipped from V and 9 bases from J, the junction kept 6 bases outside the gene matches. Some clones are missing from TCRdb's copy, which holds only in-frame ones; the method was immunoSEQ multiplex PCR. This sample has 47,000 or so clones, with approximately 90% found just once. Documented time point: newly diagnosed, previously untreated cHL patient sample. For comparison, PBMCs from newly diagnosed, untreated classical Hodgkin lymphoma were used. These data originate in a study of PD-1 blockade in classical Hodgkin lymphoma.

This receptor was identified in a human donor with classical Hodgkin lymphoma. The V and J genes are TRBV14 and TRBJ2-2; TRBD2 matches at 9 bases. The sequencing sample was made of peripheral blood mononuclear cells (PBMCs). Written as DNA, the CDR3 is TGTGCCAGCAGCCTTAGCGGGAGAAGCCGGGAGCTGTTTTTT. It translates to CASSLSGRSRELFF.